This T cell receptor beta chain is drawn from a study of graft-versus-host responses after intestinal transplantation. Overall study context: Isolated intestinal, liver-intestinal, or multivisceral transplants were what recipients had. Induction with anti-thymocyte globulin, then tacrolimus and steroids for roughly three years, was given to all recipients. Notes on the study in general: Patients who carried graft-donor T cell macrochimerism also had high graft-versus-host to host-versus-graft clonal ratios in their allografts.

Clones were sequenced by immunoSEQ multiplex PCR, and TCRdb holds only the in-frame ones, with some missing. The sample lists tens of thousands of clones, 91% occurring once. V shed 4 bases and J shed 0 bases, with 11 bases lying between them. The CDR3 totals 16 residues. CDR1 is SGHRS and CDR2 is YFSETQ in the germline V gene. This clone was seen a single time. Antigen: not known. Specimen: unstimulated CD4+ T cells sorted from spleen or lymph node cells, collected before intestinal transplant. The rearrangement uses TRBV5-1 and TRBJ1-6; D is uncertain. The source is a human donor who received an intestinal transplant. The CDR3, as DNA: TGCGCCAGCAGCCCCCGGCGGTCCTCCTATAATTCACCCCTCCACTTT. This sequence encodes CASSPRRSSYNSPLHF. The whole variable domain, filled in from reference TRBV5-1 and TRBJ1-6, reads KAGVTQTPRYLIKTRGQQVTLSCSPISGHRSVSWYQQTPGQGLQFLFEYFSETQRNKGNFPGRFSGRQFSNSRSEMNVSTLELGDSALYLCASSPRRSSYNSPLHFGNGTRLTVT.